Each of the 8 T cell receptor beta chains below was sequenced from the same sample in a study of T cells after posttransplantation cyclophosphamide. Profiling relied on immunoSEQ multiplex PCR, and the TCRdb table lists in-frame clones only, not all of them. The sample lists roughly 7,300 clones, 75% to 95% occurring once. The sequenced sample consisted of CD4+ T cells sorted from blood. Receptors originate from a woman between 50 and 59 years old in good health and a related stem cell transplant donor.

The V gene is TRBV7-6, the J gene TRBJ2-3; 12 bases line up with TRBD2. This CDR3 has 16 residues. The germline V gene encodes CDR1 SGHVS and CDR2 FNYEAQ. Trimming cost V 3 bases and J 4 bases; bases outside gene matches: 5. The CDR3 region is CASSFASGGAADTQYF. The CDR3 DNA reads TGTGCCAGCAGCTTCGCTAGCGGGGGGGCCGCAGATACGCAGTATTTT.

This clone was seen just once. One end of the junction varies from germline; a read error may be responsible. The chain has TRBV25-1 and TRBJ1-3; no firm D call. The CDR3 is 16 amino acids. The V gene's germline CDR1 is MGHDK and CDR2 SYGVNS. The CDR3 sequence: CASSEGRHFSGNIIYF. The CDR3 DNA reads as TGTGCCAGCAGTGAAGGGAGGCATTTCTCTGGAAACATCATATATTTT.

The chain joins TRBV2 to TRBJ1-4; no clear D gene. The germline V gene encodes CDR1 SNHLY and CDR2 FYNNEI. The CDR3 contains 15 residues. V lost 1 base and J lost 7, with 13 bases in between. The CDR3 here is CASSEGTREGEKLFF. The CDR3 bases are TGTGCCAGCAGTGAAGGGACGAGGGAAGGTGAAAAACTGTTTTTT.

This sequence joins TRBV19 and TRBJ1-4, with 9 nucleotides matching TRBD1. The CDR3 sequence is 16 residues long. Unmatched junction bases numbered 7, after V lost 3 bases and J lost 5 bases. Per germline, CDR1 LNHDA and CDR2 SQIVND (reference sequence). The CDR3 DNA reads as TGTGCCAGTAGTATTCTGACAGGGGGGCCAAATGAAAAACTGTTTTTT. It yields the protein CASSILTGGPNEKLFF.

The V gene is TRBV27, the J gene TRBJ2-7; the match to TRBD1 covers 9 bases. This CDR3 is built from 13 residues. Trimming cost V 4 bases and J 6 bases; bases outside gene matches: 4. In germline, CDR1 is MNHEY, CDR2 SMNVEV (reference sequence). In DNA form, the CDR3 reads TGTGCCAGCAGTTACGGGACAGGGCGCGAGCAGTACTTC. Its protein is CASSYGTGREQYF.

The chain is built from TRBV6-1 and TRBJ2-2; 8 positions agree with TRBD1. V shed 3 bases, J shed 1 base, and the junction held 13 bases outside the gene matches. The V gene's germline CDR1 is MNHNS and CDR2 SASEGT. There are 19 residues in the CDR3. The CDR3 loop is CASSDEGWAGTGNTGELFF. In nucleotides, the CDR3 is TGTGCCAGCAGTGACGAGGGTTGGGCCGGGACAGGGAACACCGGGGAGCTGTTTTTT.

The chain employs TRBV16 and TRBJ2-7; no clear D gene. V shed 2 bases and J shed 2 bases, with 7 bases lying between them. Germline CDR1 reads KGHSY; CDR2 reads FQNENV. CDR3 length: 13 amino acids. This CDR3 is CASSQQQTYEQYF. The CDR3 region has the DNA TGTGCCAGCAGCCAACAACAGACCTACGAGCAGTACTTC.

The chain combines TRBV7-2 with TRBJ1-5, with D tentatively TRBD1 (6 bases). This CDR3 contains 13 residues. Trimming left V 8 bases short and J 3 bases short, with 11 bases between. Per the germline V gene, CDR1 is SGHTA and CDR2 is FQGNSA. The CDR3 DNA reads TGTGCCAGCGGACGGACAGTCAATCAGCCCCAGCATTTT. Translating it yields CASGRTVNQPQHF.